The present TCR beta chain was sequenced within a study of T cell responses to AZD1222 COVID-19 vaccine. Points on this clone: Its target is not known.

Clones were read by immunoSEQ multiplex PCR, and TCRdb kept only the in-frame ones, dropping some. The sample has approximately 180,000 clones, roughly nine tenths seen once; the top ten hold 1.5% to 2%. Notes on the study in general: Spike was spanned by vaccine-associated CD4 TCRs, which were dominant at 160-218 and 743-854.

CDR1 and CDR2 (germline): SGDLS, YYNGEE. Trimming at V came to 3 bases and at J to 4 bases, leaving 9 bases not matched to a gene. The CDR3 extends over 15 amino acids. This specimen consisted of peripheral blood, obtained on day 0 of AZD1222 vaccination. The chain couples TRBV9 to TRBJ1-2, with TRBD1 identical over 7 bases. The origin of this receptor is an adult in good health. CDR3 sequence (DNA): TGTGCCAGCAGCGCCATGATAGGGACAGTCTATGGCTACACCTTC. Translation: CASSAMIGTVYGYTF.